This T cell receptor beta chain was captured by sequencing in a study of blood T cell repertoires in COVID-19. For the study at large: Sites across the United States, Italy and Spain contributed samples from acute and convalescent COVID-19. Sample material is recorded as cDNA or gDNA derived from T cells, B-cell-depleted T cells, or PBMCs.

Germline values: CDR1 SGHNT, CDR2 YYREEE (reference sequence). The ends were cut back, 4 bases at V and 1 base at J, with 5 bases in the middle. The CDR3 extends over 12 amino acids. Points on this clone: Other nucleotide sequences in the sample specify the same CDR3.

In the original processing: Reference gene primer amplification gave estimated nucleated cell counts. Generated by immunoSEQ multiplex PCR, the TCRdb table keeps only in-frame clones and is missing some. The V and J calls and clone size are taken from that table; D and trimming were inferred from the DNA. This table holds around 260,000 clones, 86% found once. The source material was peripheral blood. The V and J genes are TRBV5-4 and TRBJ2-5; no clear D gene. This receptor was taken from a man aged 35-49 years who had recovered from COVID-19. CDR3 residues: CASSLPQETQYF. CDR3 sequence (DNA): TGTGCCAGCAGCCTTCCCCAAGAGACCCAGTACTTC.